The 22 T cell receptor beta chains listed next were all sequenced from one sample in a study of follicular helper T cells after annual influenza vaccination. Noted time point: 2015-2016 season, pre-vaccination. This table comes from immunoSEQ multiplex PCR, and its TCRdb copy is limited to in-frame clones, with some not included. The table has several thousand clones, roughly 80% seen once. This material consisted of CXCR5+ CD38- circulating T follicular helper cells from blood, taken on the day of influenza vaccination. Documented subset: circulating Tfh, non-naive CD4+CXCR5+PD-1+ (ICOS+CD38+ or ICOS-CD38-). These receptors originate from an adult who received the influenza vaccine.

For the CDR3, the DNA is TGCGCCAGCAGCATCCGGACAGGGGGTATTGGGTCCTACGAGCAGTACTTC. Its protein is CASSIRTGGIGSYEQYF. The rearrangement joins TRBV4-1 to TRBJ2-7; 10 nucleotides align to TRBD1. Germline CDR1 reads MGHRA; CDR2 reads YSYEKL. This CDR3 has 17 residues. Trimming removed 5 bases from V and 1 base from J; junction bases left unmatched: 11.

The chain has TRBV18 and TRBJ2-5; no firm D call. Trimming cost V 4 bases and J 5 bases, with 8 bases left between them. This CDR3 region has 12 residues. Germline CDR1 KGHSH, CDR2 LQKENI. The CDR3 DNA follows: TGTGCCAGCTCACAGTCGGAGGAGACCCAGTACTTC. Translating gives CASSQSEETQYF.

The gene calls are TRBV2 and TRBJ2-2; no clear D gene. This CDR3 has 14 amino acids. Germline CDR1 and CDR2: SNHLY and FYNNEI. The V end was cut by 8 bases, the J end by 0 bases, with 10 bases between. The CDR3 DNA reads TGTGCCAGCGGGCAGTACACGAACACCGGGGAGCTGTTTTTT. Translated: CASGQYTNTGELFF.

The genes are TRBV19 and TRBJ2-7, with TRBD1 identical over 8 bases. V dropped 3 bases and J dropped 3; count of bases not matched to a gene: 1. The CDR3 extends over 13 amino acids. Germline CDR1 reads LNHDA; CDR2 reads SQIVND (reference sequence). The CDR3 nucleotides read TGTGCCAGTAGTATTGACAGGGGCTACGAGCAGTACTTC. As protein: CASSIDRGYEQYF. The full variable domain, with the rest looked up from reference TRBV19 and TRBJ2-7, is DGGITQSPKYLFRKEGQNVTLSCEQNLNHDAMYWYRQDPGQGLRLIYYSQIVNDFQKGDIAEGYSVSREKKESFPLTVTSAQKNPTAFYLCASSIDRGYEQYFGPGTRLTVT.

V usage is TRBV2 and J usage is TRBJ1-2; D may be TRBD1 (5 bases). The length of the CDR3 is 13 residues. Germline CDR1 is SNHLY and CDR2 is FYNNEI. The V and J ends lost 6 bases and 6 bases respectively, with 14 bases between them. CDR3 amino acids: CASRLQGGDGYTF. The CDR3 nucleotides are TGTGCCAGCAGACTTCAGGGAGGAGATGGCTACACCTTC. Together with reference TRBV2 and TRBJ1-2, the CDR3 gives the full variable domain: EPEVTQTPSHQVTQMGQEVILRCVPISNHLYFYWYRQILGQKVEFLVSFYNNEISEKSEIFDDQFSVERPDGSNFTLKIRSTKLEDSAMYFCASRLQGGDGYTFGSGTRLTVV.

In this sample, this clone turned up once. The V call is TRBV6-1, the J call TRBJ2-7, with D possibly TRBD2 on 6 matching bases. CDR1 MNHNS and CDR2 SASEGT come from the germline V gene. This CDR3 has 13 residues. Trimming pared 7 bases from V and 2 bases from J, leaving 12 bases between. The CDR3 protein is CASKEGMAYEQYF. The DNA for the CDR3 is TGTGCCAGCAAGGAGGGAATGGCCTACGAGCAGTACTTC.

This clone was counted only a few times. The chain carries TRBV6-1 and TRBJ2-7; 9 bases align to TRBD2. With V trimmed by 2 bases and J by 2 bases, 13 bases remained unmatched. The CDR3 length is 18 residues. CDR1 MNHNS and CDR2 SASEGT come from the germline V gene. CDR3: CASSELSGRRLAAYEQYF. Here the CDR3 DNA reads TGTGCCAGCAGTGAACTCAGCGGGAGGCGTCTAGCCGCCTACGAGCAGTACTTC.

This chain connects TRBV5-1 to TRBJ2-1; D not certain. The CDR3 length is 15 residues. The germline V gene encodes CDR1 SGHRS and CDR2 YFSETQ. Trimming stripped 0 bases from V and 1 base from J, with 8 bases between. For the CDR3, the DNA is TGCGCCAGCAGCTTGGCCTTTTTGTCCTACAATGAGCAGTTCTTC. Protein sequence: CASSLAFLSYNEQFF.

The rearrangement uses TRBV7-9 and TRBJ1-5; no definite D call. V was trimmed by 5 bases and J by 5 bases, leaving 10 bases between them. The CDR3 runs to 13 residues. Looked up from germline, CDR1 is SEHNR and CDR2 is FQNEAQ (reference sequence). The CDR3 bases are TGTGCCAGCAGCACGGACGGGGATCAGCCCCAGCATTTT. Protein product: CASSTDGDQPQHF.

This clone was seen more than once but under ten times. The V call is TRBV11-2, the J call TRBJ2-5; no reliable D call. The germline V and J ends were trimmed by 5 bases and 4 bases, with 11 bases remaining between them. The CDR3 runs to 13 residues. Germline CDR1 reads SGHAT; CDR2 reads FQNNGV. Here the CDR3 DNA reads TGTGCCAGCAGCCAAAACGCTGGAGAGACCCAGTACTTC. This codes for CASSQNAGETQYF.

J is TRBJ2-2 and V is TRBV1; the table's D call TRBD1 went unverified against the DNA. TRBV1 is a pseudogene. The CDR3 totals 15 residues. Here the CDR3 DNA reads TGCACCAGCAGCCAAGAGGGGCCAGACACCGGGGAGCTGTTTTTT. Translation: CTSSQEGPDTGELFF.

This sequence joins TRBV7-9 and TRBJ1-1; D is possibly TRBD1 (6 bases). Germline-derived CDR1 and CDR2 are SEHNR and FQNEAQ (reference sequence). Trimming cost V 1 base and J 4 bases, with 10 bases left between them. The CDR3 is 14 residues long. The chain's CDR3 is CASSLGGQGTEAFF. DNA of the CDR3: TGTGCCAGCAGCTTAGGGGGGCAGGGCACTGAAGCTTTCTTT.

The gene calls are TRBV5-1 and TRBJ2-2, with 8 bases matching TRBD2. The CDR3 consists of 14 residues. From germline, CDR1 is SGHRS and CDR2 YFSETQ. Trimming cost V 7 bases and J 4 bases; bases outside gene matches: 6. The CDR3 nucleotides are TGCGCCAGCCAACCGGGAGGGCCCACCGGGGAGCTGTTTTTT. This gives the protein CASQPGGPTGELFF.

The genes are TRBV7-9 and TRBJ1-1; D is uncertain. Per germline, CDR1 SEHNR and CDR2 FQNEAQ (reference sequence). This CDR3 contains 14 residues. V lost 5 bases and J 5 bases, leaving 15 bases between the germline ends. DNA for the CDR3: TGTGCCAGCAGCCCCCCGAGGGAGATTACTGAAGCTTTCTTT. This encodes CASSPPREITEAFF.

The V gene is TRBV18, the J gene TRBJ1-3; D call uncertain. CDR1 KGHSH and CDR2 LQKENI come from the germline V gene. Trimming cost V 3 bases and J 4 bases, with 10 bases left between them. This CDR3 is 14 amino acids long. The CDR3 coding sequence is TGTGCCAGCTCACCTTTCGCGGGGGGAAACACCATATATTTT. This sequence encodes CASSPFAGGNTIYF.

This clone has a single count. The chain couples TRBV11-2 to TRBJ1-3; D not resolved. With 1 base removed from V and 4 bases from J, the gap between germline ends came to 8 bases. CDR1 and CDR2 (germline): SGHAT, FQNNGV. The CDR3 length is 14 residues. The CDR3 loop is CASSLGTEGNTIYF. The CDR3 nucleotides are TGTGCCAGCAGCTTAGGCACAGAAGGAAACACCATATATTTT. Supplemented by reference TRBV11-2 and TRBJ1-3, the full variable domain reads EAGVAQSPRYKIIEKRQSVAFWCNPISGHATLYWYQQILGQGPKLLIQFQNNGVVDDSQLPKDRFSAERLKGVDSTLKIQPAKLEDSAVYLCASSLGTEGNTIYFGEGSWLTVV.

This clone was picked up one time. Here the CDR3 reads CSVELAGADTQYF. Here the CDR3 DNA reads TGCAGCGTTGAACTAGCGGGGGCAGATACGCAGTATTTT. This chain joins TRBV29-1 and TRBJ2-3, with 10 bases fitting TRBD2. The germline gives CDR1 SQVTM, CDR2 ANQGSEA. The J segment lost 4 bases and the V segment lost 2 bases, leaving 0 bases of the junction unmatched. The CDR3 runs 13 residues.

The rearrangement joins TRBV15 to TRBJ1-1; possibly TRBD1 for D (5 bases). CDR1 is LNHNV and CDR2 is YYDKDF in the germline V gene (reference sequence). The V end was cut by 0 bases, the J end by 1 base, with 12 bases between. The CDR3 runs to 16 residues. CDR3 sequence (DNA): TGTGCCACCAGCAGAGATCAGGGCGAGGGGAACACTGAAGCTTTCTTT. Its translation is CATSRDQGEGNTEAFF.

The chain employs TRBV6-5 and TRBJ2-1, with 8 bases identical to TRBD1. This CDR3 region has 15 residues. Looked up from germline, CDR1 is MNHEY and CDR2 is SVGAGI. With V trimmed by 5 bases and J by 4 bases, 7 bases remained unmatched. For the CDR3, the DNA is TGTGCCAGCAGTGGCTATGGACAGGGATACAATGAGCAGTTCTTC. Its protein is CASSGYGQGYNEQFF.

V and J are TRBV2 and TRBJ2-3; tentatively, D is TRBD1 (5 bases). Germline CDR1 and CDR2: SNHLY and FYNNEI. The CDR3 is 10 residues long. Trimming pared 9 bases from V and 10 bases from J, leaving 11 bases between. CDR3 loop: CASGAMSQYF. For the CDR3, the DNA is TGTGCCAGTGGGGCTATGTCGCAGTATTTT.

The chain links TRBV11-2 to TRBJ2-5, with D tentatively TRBD2 (5 bases). CDR3 length: 13 residues. Between the trimmed V and J ends, which lost 5 bases and 4 bases, there was a span of 11 bases. CDR1 SGHAT and CDR2 FQNNGV come from the germline V gene. The CDR3 coding sequence is TGTGCCAGCAGCCCCCCCGCGGGAGAGACCCAGTACTTC. Translation gives CASSPPAGETQYF.

This clone was counted a few times. The CDR3 region is CASSPQGPEQYF. The CDR3 bases are TGTGCCAGCAGTCCACAGGGACCCGAGCAGTACTTC. V is TRBV28 and J is TRBJ2-7; possible D gene TRBD1, 6 bases. Per germline, CDR1 MDHEN and CDR2 SYDVKM. The CDR3 loop spans 12 amino acids. V gave up 5 bases and J gave up 6 bases, with 11 bases separating them.